Below are 4 T cell receptor beta chains sequenced from a single sample in a study of T cells after yellow fever vaccination. MiXCR, applied by TCRdb to the 5' RACE reads, yields one record per CDR3 protein. Of some 300,000 distinct CDR3 sequences listed, 8.5% to 10% were seen once; the top ten hold over 3%. The sample in question was CD4+ T cells sorted from PBMCs, obtained 5 days after the yellow fever booster vaccination. These receptors came from a young man who received the YFV17D yellow fever vaccine.

The sample holds many counts of this clonotype. This chain joins TRBV5-1 and TRBJ2-5, with TRBD2 matching over 9 bases. The ends lost 1 base at V and 5 bases at J; junction bases unmatched: 9. This CDR3 spans 16 amino acids. Germline V gene sequence: CDR1 SGHRS, CDR2 YFSETQ. The CDR3 region has the DNA TGCGCCAGCAGCTTGACCCTAGCGGGGAGGTCGGAGACCCAGTACTTC. It yields the protein CASSLTLAGRSETQYF.

This clonotype turned up a few times. Here the CDR3 DNA reads TGCAGTGCTCCCACCCGCCTCGCAGATACGCAGTATTTT. Its translation is CSAPTRLADTQYF. The rearrangement links TRBV20-1 to TRBJ2-3; D gene unclear. Germline loops: CDR1 DFQATT, CDR2 SNEGSKA (reference sequence). Trimming cost V 5 bases and J 4 bases, with 13 bases left between them. The CDR3 totals 13 residues.

The V gene is TRBV6-6, the J gene TRBJ1-6, with a possible D match to TRBD1 (5 bases). This CDR3 spans 15 amino acids. Trimming removed 6 bases at V and 1 base at J, with 10 bases between. Germline CDR1 MNHNY, CDR2 SVGAGI (reference sequence). This chain's CDR3 is CASRTGGSYNSPLHF. CDR3 nucleotide sequence: TGTGCCAGCAGAACCGGGGGGTCCTATAATTCACCCCTCCACTTT.

This clonotype was counted between two and nine times. The chain links TRBV6-1 to TRBJ2-7, with D unresolved. Germline CDR1 is MNHNS and CDR2 is SASEGT. V gave up 2 bases and J gave up 4 bases, with 9 bases separating them. The CDR3 covers 13 residues. The CDR3 loop reads CASSETALYEQYF. DNA for the CDR3: TGTGCCAGCAGTGAAACAGCATTGTACGAGCAGTACTTC.